This entry lists 9 T cell receptor beta chains sequenced from one sample in a study of blood T cell repertoires in COVID-19. Here immunoSEQ multiplex PCR was the method, and the copy in TCRdb shows in-frame clones only, minus some. Here the sample spans around 300,000 clones, more than 75% being singletons. Input material: PBMCs or T cells enriched from blood (not recorded which). These TCRs come from a woman aged 60-70 years in a cohort exposed to, infected with or recovered from COVID-19 (not recorded which).

The V gene is TRBV5-1, the J gene TRBJ2-5, with TRBD1 matching 7 bases. Per germline, CDR1 SGHRS and CDR2 YFSETQ. The CDR3 sequence is 14 residues long. V gave up 0 bases and J gave up 2 bases; unmatched junction bases: 1. CDR3 amino acids: CASSLGDSQETQYF. DNA of the CDR3: TGCGCCAGCAGCTTGGGGGACAGTCAAGAGACCCAGTACTTC. The full variable domain, in which reference TRBV5-1 and TRBJ2-5 provide the parts outside the CDR3, is KAGVTQTPRYLIKTRGQQVTLSCSPISGHRSVSWYQQTPGQGLQFLFEYFSETQRNKGNFPGRFSGRQFSNSRSEMNVSTLELGDSALYLCASSLGDSQETQYFGPGTRLLVL.

V is TRBV27 and J is TRBJ1-5; 11 positions agree with TRBD1. With V trimmed by 8 bases and J by 5 bases, 2 bases remained unmatched. Per germline, CDR1 MNHEY and CDR2 SMNVEV (reference sequence). The CDR3 extends over 13 amino acids. The CDR3 here is CASGDRGYQPQHF. The CDR3 region has the DNA TGTGCCAGCGGGGACAGGGGGTATCAGCCCCAGCATTTT.

The chain joins TRBV7-6 to TRBJ2-3; 8 bases agree with TRBD2. CDR1 is SGHVS and CDR2 is FNYEAQ in the germline V gene. The junction had 9 bases not matched to a gene; V was cut back by 5 bases and J by 2 bases. This CDR3 has 16 amino acids. The CDR3 DNA follows: TGTGCCAGCAGCCCCGGGGGGGGGAGAGTCACAGATACGCAGTATTTT. Translation: CASSPGGGRVTDTQYF.

The chain joins TRBV11-3 to TRBJ1-3; perhaps TRBD1 as D (5 bases). The CDR3 runs to 14 residues. V lost 4 bases, J lost 4 bases, and 11 bases lay in between. Looked up from germline, CDR1 is SGHNT and CDR2 is YENEEA. DNA of the CDR3: TGTGCCAGCAGCTCCACAGGAACCGGAAACACCATATATTTT. Residues: CASSSTGTGNTIYF.

The V gene is TRBV24-1, the J gene TRBJ2-1, with TRBD2 as a possible D gene (5 bases). There are 15 residues in the CDR3. V lost 4 bases to trimming and J lost 0 bases, with 9 bases between them. Germline-derived CDR1 and CDR2 are KGHDR and SFDVKD. In DNA form, the CDR3 reads TGTGCCACCAGTGACGGGGTAAGCTCCTACAATGAGCAGTTCTTC. This gives the protein CATSDGVSSYNEQFF.

The chain joins TRBV28 to TRBJ2-7; 10 nucleotides align to TRBD1. Germline trimming cut 6 bases from V and 4 bases from J; bases unmatched to any gene: 9. This CDR3 contains 15 residues. The germline CDR1 and CDR2 sequences are MDHEN and SYDVKM. The CDR3 spells CASRSPTGGKYEQYF. The CDR3 DNA sequence: TGTGCCAGCAGGTCACCGACAGGGGGCAAGTACGAGCAGTACTTC.

The chain joins TRBV5-1 to TRBJ2-7, with TRBD1 matching 7 bases. Trimming cost V 3 bases and J 2 bases; bases outside gene matches: 5. The CDR3 is 14 residues long. Germline assignment: CDR1 SGHRS and CDR2 YFSETQ. As DNA, the CDR3 is TGCGCCAGCAGCTCAGGACAGGCCCCCTACGAGCAGTACTTC. It codes for CASSSGQAPYEQYF.

This clone was detected once. The CDR3 DNA is TGTGCCAGCAGTGGCAATCGGGGAGATACGCAGTATTTT. Encoded protein: CASSGNRGDTQYF. The rearrangement links TRBV6-4 to TRBJ2-3; weak D call: TRBD2 (5 bases). The V gene's germline CDR1 is MRHNA and CDR2 SNTAGT. The CDR3 covers 13 residues. Between the trimmed V and J ends, which lost 4 bases and 5 bases, there was a span of 10 bases.

The J gene is TRBJ1-2, the V gene TRBV1; the D segment call TRBD1 is taken from the table without a DNA check. TRBV1 constitutes a pseudogene. The CDR3 sequence is 13 residues long. CDR3 DNA: TGCACCAGCAGCCAAGGGACAGAGTATGGCTACACCTTC. Protein: CTSSQGTEYGYTF.